These 3 T cell receptor beta chains were all obtained from the same sample, sequenced in a study of T cells after yellow fever vaccination (dated by TCRdb to between 2019 and 2020). Library generation was performed with 5' RACE. Sequencing was carried out with an Illumina NovaSeq 6000. Using fastp trimming at Q25 and MiXCR clonotype assembly, TCRdb reanalyzed the public sequencing data and kept in-frame beta chains. Rows matching on CDR3 protein sequence are summarized as one entry with the most common DNA and genes. The sample table shows over 300,000 distinct CDR3 sequences, and over 4% are seen once. Together, the top ten hold around 23% of the sample. In the paper's terms, the treatment or condition label means: live attenuated yellow fever vaccine strain. Specimen: PBMCs, collected 5 days after the yellow fever booster vaccination. These receptors all stem from a man younger than 35 who received the YFV17D yellow fever vaccine.

This clonotype was found many times. This chain joins TRBV18 and TRBJ2-2; a possible D gene is TRBD2 (6 bases). The CDR3 sequence is 16 residues long. The ends were cut back, 8 bases at V and 0 bases at J, with 16 bases in the middle. Germline V CDR1 and CDR2: KGHSH, LQKENI. The CDR3 loop reads CASTSPTGANTGELFF. The CDR3 DNA sequence: TGTGCCAGCACTTCACCTACGGGGGCGAACACCGGGGAGCTGTTTTTT.

The genes are TRBV10-3 and TRBJ1-1; D is possibly TRBD1 (5 bases). Per the germline V gene, CDR1 is ENHRY and CDR2 is SYGVKD. CDR3 length: 14 amino acids. V shed 0 bases and J shed 1 base, with 6 bases lying between them. The chain's CDR3 is CAISESRGNTEAFF. The CDR3 DNA reads TGTGCCATCAGTGAGTCGAGGGGGAACACTGAAGCTTTCTTT.

This clonotype was observed many times. This chain links TRBV5-4 with TRBJ2-7; D is perhaps TRBD1 (6 bases). The germline V gene has CDR1 SGHNT and CDR2 YYREEE (reference sequence). V was pared by 4 bases and J by 7 bases, with 15 bases between. The CDR3 covers 13 residues. The CDR3 nucleotides are TGTGCCAGCAGCCAGTTCTCCGGGACAGAGCAGTACGTC. Its translation is CASSQFSGTEQYV.